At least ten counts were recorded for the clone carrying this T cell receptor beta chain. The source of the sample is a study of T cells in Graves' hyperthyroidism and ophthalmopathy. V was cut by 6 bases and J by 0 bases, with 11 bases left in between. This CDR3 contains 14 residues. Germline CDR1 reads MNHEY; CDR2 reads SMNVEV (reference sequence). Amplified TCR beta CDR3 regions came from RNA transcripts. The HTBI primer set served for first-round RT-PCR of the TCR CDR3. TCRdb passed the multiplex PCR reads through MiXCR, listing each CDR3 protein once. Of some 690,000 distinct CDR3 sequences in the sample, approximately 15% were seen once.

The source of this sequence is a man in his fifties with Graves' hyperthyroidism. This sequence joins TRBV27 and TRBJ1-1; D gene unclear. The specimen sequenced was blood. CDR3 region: CASSPNLMNTEAFF. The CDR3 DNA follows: TGTGCCAGCAGCCCGAATTTAATGAACACTGAAGCTTTCTTT.